The clone carrying this T cell receptor (beta chain) was picked up many times. The target antigen is unknown. From the multiplex PCR reads, TCRdb called clonotypes with MiXCR, one entry per CDR3 protein. The data contain 85,000 to 130,000 distinct CDR3 sequences, about 20% of them singletons. CDR3 length equals 16 residues. The junction had 3 bases not matched to a gene; V was cut back by 2 bases and J by 2 bases. Germline V CDR1 and CDR2: SEHNR, FQNEAQ (reference sequence). This entry belongs to a study of breast tumors, draining lymph nodes, adjacent tissues. General study findings and limits: That most tumor T cells come from lymph nodes remained unproven. Tumors had less TCR diversity than lymph nodes, more than nontumor tissue.

Axillary draining lymph nodes of breast cancer patients supplied the node samples. The origin of this receptor is a female donor with breast cancer. Some clones in this sample may be carry-over from other donors' samples. Sequenced sample: axillary lymph node tissue. The J gene is TRBJ2-2, the V gene TRBV7-9, with 9 bases identical to TRBD2. CDR3 residues: CASSLMGLANTGELFF. The CDR3 DNA reads as TGTGCCAGCAGCTTAATGGGACTAGCAAACACCGGGGAGCTGTTTTTT. The whole variable domain, remainder taken from reference TRBV7-9 and TRBJ2-2, is DTGVSQNPRHKITKRGQNVTFRCDPISEHNRLYWYRQTLGQGPEFLTYFQNEAQLEKSRLLSDRFSAERPKGSFSTLEIQRTEQGDSAMYLCASSLMGLANTGELFFGEGSRLTVL.